These 12 T cell receptor beta chains originate from one sample sequenced in a study of blood T cell repertoires in COVID-19. TCRdb keeps only in-frame clones here, not all; method: immunoSEQ multiplex PCR. In the table there are about 150,000 clones, about 85% of which are singletons. The specimen was peripheral blood. The origin of the receptors is a man between 60 and 75 years old with COVID-19, enrolled during active disease.

The rearrangement joins TRBV5-4 to TRBJ2-1; 7 bases agree with TRBD1. V trimming: 4 bases; J trimming: 3 bases; junction bases outside the gene matches: 7. Germline V gives CDR1 SGHNT, CDR2 YYREEE (reference sequence). The length of the CDR3 is 15 residues. CDR3 sequence reads: CASSPGQVLYNEQFF. The CDR3 DNA sequence: TGTGCCAGCAGCCCCGGACAGGTCCTCTACAATGAGCAGTTCTTC.

Only one count was recorded for this clone. The V gene is TRBV29-1, the J gene TRBJ2-2; maybe TRBD2 (7 bases). Trimming left V 0 bases short and J 7 bases short, with 15 bases between. The CDR3 contains 15 residues. The germline gives CDR1 SQVTM, CDR2 ANQGSEA. The CDR3 protein is CSVEEGGAMSGELFF. Written as DNA, the CDR3 is TGCAGCGTTGAAGAAGGGGGGGCCATGAGCGGGGAGCTGTTTTTT.

The J gene is TRBJ1-1, the V gene TRBV5-5, with TRBD1 as a possible D gene (5 bases). Germline lookup yields CDR1 SGHKS and CDR2 YYEKEE (reference sequence). V was pared by 2 bases and J by 4 bases, with 12 bases between. There are 14 residues in the CDR3. The CDR3 nucleotides are TGTGCCAGCAGCTTAAACTTCGGGGGCACTGAAGCTTTCTTT. Translating it yields CASSLNFGGTEAFF.

The chain joins TRBV28 to TRBJ1-5, with 7 bases identical to TRBD1. V was clipped by 3 bases and J by 2 bases; unmatched bases: 16. Germline V gene data show CDR1 as MDHEN and CDR2 as SYDVKM. The CDR3 is made up of 19 amino acids. In DNA form, the CDR3 reads TGTGCCAGCAGTTTCGTCTCGGGGACGACAGGGAGACGCAATCAGCCCCAGCATTTT. It encodes CASSFVSGTTGRRNQPQHF.

The rearrangement uses TRBV18 and TRBJ1-2; no clear D. This CDR3 is 17 amino acids long. V was clipped by 1 base and J by 6 bases, with 21 bases between them. CDR1 and CDR2 from the germline V gene are KGHSH and LQKENI. CDR3 sequence reads: CASSPQGGSFSTNGYTF. CDR3 nucleotide sequence: TGTGCCAGCTCACCACAGGGAGGGTCATTTTCTACGAATGGCTACACCTTC.

The chain uses TRBV5-1 and TRBJ1-2; tentative D call: TRBD1 (6 bases). CDR1 is SGHRS and CDR2 is YFSETQ in the germline V gene. The ends were cut back, 1 base at V and 7 bases at J, with 8 bases in the middle. CDR3 length: 12 residues. The CDR3 loop is CASSLTGFGYTF. The CDR3 DNA follows: TGCGCCAGCAGCTTGACAGGGTTTGGCTACACCTTC.

The chain carries TRBV18 and TRBJ1-1, with D perhaps TRBD1 (5 bases). The V end was cut by 5 bases, the J end by 7 bases, with 11 bases between. In germline, CDR1 is KGHSH, CDR2 LQKENI. CDR3 length: 12 amino acids. The CDR3 region has the DNA TGTGCCAGCTCAACATTGACAGATGAAGCTTTCTTT. Its translation is CASSTLTDEAFF.

V gene TRBV27 combines with J gene TRBJ2-3; 8 bases align to TRBD2. Germline-derived CDR1 and CDR2 are MNHEY and SMNVEV (reference sequence). The CDR3 runs 14 residues. V trimming: 6 bases; J trimming: 5 bases; junction bases outside the gene matches: 7. CDR3 sequence: CASSGRASRDTQYF. The CDR3 coding sequence is TGTGCCAGCAGCGGGAGGGCCTCTAGAGATACGCAGTATTTT.

The chain combines TRBV6-5 with TRBJ1-5, with 8 positions matching TRBD1. Germline lookup yields CDR1 MNHEY and CDR2 SVGAGI. The CDR3 runs 15 residues. Unmatched junction bases numbered 7, after V lost 6 bases and J lost 3 bases. This CDR3 reads CASSRQGLVNQPQHF. In DNA form, the CDR3 reads TGTGCCAGCAGCCGACAGGGGCTGGTCAATCAGCCCCAGCATTTT.

The V gene is TRBV11-2, the J gene TRBJ2-3; D is possibly TRBD2 (5 bases). From germline, CDR1 is SGHAT and CDR2 FQNNGV. V shed 1 base and J shed 4 bases, with 12 bases lying between them. This CDR3 has 15 amino acids. The CDR3 region is CASSLVRGAADTQYF. The CDR3 coding sequence is TGTGCCAGCAGCTTAGTTCGGGGAGCGGCAGATACGCAGTATTTT.

This clone was seen once. The chain is built from TRBV6-5 and TRBJ2-1; 14 bases match TRBD2. This CDR3 has 15 residues. Germline V gene data show CDR1 as MNHEY and CDR2 as SVGAGI. Trimming cost V 9 bases and J 0 bases; bases outside gene matches: 1. In DNA form, the CDR3 reads TGTGCCAGTGGGACTAGCGGGAGCTCCTACAATGAGCAGTTCTTC. This encodes CASGTSGSSYNEQFF.

V is TRBV5-4 and J is TRBJ1-2; perhaps TRBD1 as D (6 bases). V dropped 4 bases and J dropped 4 bases, with 17 bases sitting between them. The germline gives CDR1 SGHNT, CDR2 YYREEE (reference sequence). The CDR3 runs 15 residues. The CDR3 here is CASSRYGGQGYGYTF. CDR3 coding DNA: TGTGCCAGCAGCCGGTACGGGGGGCAGGGCTATGGCTACACCTTC. Combining the CDR3 with reference TRBV5-4 and TRBJ1-2 gives the whole variable domain ETGVTQSPTHLIKTRGQQVTLRCSSQSGHNTVSWYQQALGQGPQFIFQYYREEENGRGNFPPRFSGLQFPNYSSELNVNALELDDSALYLCASSRYGGQGYGYTFGSGTRLTVV.